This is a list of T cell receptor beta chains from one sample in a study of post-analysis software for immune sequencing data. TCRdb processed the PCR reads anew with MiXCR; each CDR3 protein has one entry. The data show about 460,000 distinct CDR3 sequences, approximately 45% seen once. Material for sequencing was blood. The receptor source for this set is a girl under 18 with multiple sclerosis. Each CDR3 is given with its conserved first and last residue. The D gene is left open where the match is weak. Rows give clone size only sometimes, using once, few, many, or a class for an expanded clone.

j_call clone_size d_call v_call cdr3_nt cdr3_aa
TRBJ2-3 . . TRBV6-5 TGTGCCAGCAGTTACGCCCCTTATAGCGGTGACACAGATACGCAGTATTTT CASSYAPYSGDTDTQYF
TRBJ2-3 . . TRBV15 TGTGCCACCGGCAGAGAGCCCGTGGGCACAGATACGCAGTATTTT CATGREPVGTDTQYF
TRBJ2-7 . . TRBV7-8 TGTGCCAGCAGCTTAGTTGCACAGTCCTACGAGCAGTACTTC CASSLVAQSYEQYF
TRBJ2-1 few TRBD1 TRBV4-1 TGCGCCAGCAGCCACGGACAGGGCTTAAGCAATGAGCAGTTCTTC CASSHGQGLSNEQFF
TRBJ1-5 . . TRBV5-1 TGCGCCAGCAGCTTTGGTCCTTCGGGCAATCAGCCCCAGCATTTT CASSFGPSGNQPQHF
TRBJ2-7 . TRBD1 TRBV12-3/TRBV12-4 TGTGCCAGCAGTTCCGTGGACAGGAATTACGAGCAGTACTTC CASSSVDRNYEQYF
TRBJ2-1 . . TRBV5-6 TGTGCCAGCAGCTTGAGGATTTCGAGCTCCTACAATGAGCAGTTCTTC CASSLRISSSYNEQFF
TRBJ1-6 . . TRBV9 TGTGCCAGCAGCGTAGGGACCGGCCCGGGCTCACCCCTCCACTTT CASSVGTGPGSPLHF
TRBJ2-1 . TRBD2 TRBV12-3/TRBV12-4 TGTGCCACTTCCCTCGGACTAGCGGGAGGAAGTGAGCAGTTCTTC CATSLGLAGGSEQFF
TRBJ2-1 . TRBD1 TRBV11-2 TGTGCCAGCAGCCCAGGACAGGGAGGTCCCTACAATGAGCAGTTCTTC CASSPGQGGPYNEQFF
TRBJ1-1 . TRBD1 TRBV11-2 TGTGCCAGCAGTTTGGACAGGCCAATGAACACTGAAGCTTTCTTT CASSLDRPMNTEAFF
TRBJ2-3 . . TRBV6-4 TGTGCCAGCAGTGACTCCAGGGAGACAGATACGCAGTATTTT CASSDSRETDTQYF
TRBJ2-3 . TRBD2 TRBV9 TGTGCCAGCAGCGGAAAAAGCGGGAGCGCAGGAGATACGCAGTATTTT CASSGKSGSAGDTQYF
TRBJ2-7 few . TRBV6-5 TGTGCCAGCAGTTACTCGATTCAGTCCCTCTCCTACGAGCAGTACTTC CASSYSIQSLSYEQYF
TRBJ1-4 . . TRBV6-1 TGTGCCAGCAGTGAACGGTTTTTGGGTGTCGGAGGGCCAATCAATGAAAAACTGTTTTTT CASSERFLGVGGPINEKLFF
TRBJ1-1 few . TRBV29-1 TGCAGCGGCCGCATGGACTCGAACACTGAAGCTTTCTTT CSGRMDSNTEAFF
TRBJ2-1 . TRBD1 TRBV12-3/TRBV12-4 TGTGCCAGCAGCCGAGACAGGGGATCCTGCAATGAGCAGTTCTTC CASSRDRGSCNEQFF
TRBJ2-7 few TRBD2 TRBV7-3 TGTGCCAGCAGCCTAGGCTGGTTAGCGGGAGGAGACGAGCAGTACTTC CASSLGWLAGGDEQYF
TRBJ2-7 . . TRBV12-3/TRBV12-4 TGTGCCAGCAGTTTTCGCGGCGCAGACTACGAGCAGTACTTC CASSFRGADYEQYF
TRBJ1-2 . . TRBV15 TGTGCCGCCAGCAGAGATTTGGATGGCTACACCTTC CAASRDLDGYTF
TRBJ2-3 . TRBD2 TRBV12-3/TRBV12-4 TGTGCCAGCAGCCCACGGGGGGGCAGCGCAGATACGCAGTATTTT CASSPRGGSADTQYF
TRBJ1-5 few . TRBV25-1 TGTGCCAGCAGTGAAGGGGGGGGGAATCAGCCCCAGCATTTT CASSEGGGNQPQHF
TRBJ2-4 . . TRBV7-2 TGTGCCAGCAGCTTAATAACTATAGAAAACATTCAGTACTTC CASSLITIENIQYF
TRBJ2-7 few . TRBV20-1 TGCAGTGCTAGAGATTTGTCCGTCTACGAGCAGTACTTC CSARDLSVYEQYF
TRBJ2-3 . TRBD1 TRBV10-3 TGTGCCATCAGTGAGGGACAGGGCTTGACAGATACGCAGTATTTT CAISEGQGLTDTQYF
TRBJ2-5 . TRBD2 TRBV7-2 TGTGCCAGCAGCTTATCGGCGGGAGATTCTGCCAATGAGCAGTACTTC CASSLSAGDSANEQYF
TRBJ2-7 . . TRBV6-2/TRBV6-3 TGTGCCAGCAGTTTCAACCCCGGACGGCCGGGCTACGAGCAGTACTTC CASSFNPGRPGYEQYF
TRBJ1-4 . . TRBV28 TGTGCCAGCAGTCCCCGTCGCCAAGGGGGTGATGAAAAACTGTTTTTT CASSPRRQGGDEKLFF
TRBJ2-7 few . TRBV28 TGTGCCAGCAGTTTAGCCGCAGTAATCGACCTCGAGCAGTACTTC CASSLAAVIDLEQYF
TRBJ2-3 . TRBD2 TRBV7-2 TGCGCCAGCAGCTTGACGGTGGGACTAGCGGGAGGAACAGATACGCAGTATTTT CASSLTVGLAGGTDTQYF
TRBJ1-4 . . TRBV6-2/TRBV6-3 TGTGCCAGCGGAGACACCCGGGATGAAAAACTGTTTTTT CASGDTRDEKLFF